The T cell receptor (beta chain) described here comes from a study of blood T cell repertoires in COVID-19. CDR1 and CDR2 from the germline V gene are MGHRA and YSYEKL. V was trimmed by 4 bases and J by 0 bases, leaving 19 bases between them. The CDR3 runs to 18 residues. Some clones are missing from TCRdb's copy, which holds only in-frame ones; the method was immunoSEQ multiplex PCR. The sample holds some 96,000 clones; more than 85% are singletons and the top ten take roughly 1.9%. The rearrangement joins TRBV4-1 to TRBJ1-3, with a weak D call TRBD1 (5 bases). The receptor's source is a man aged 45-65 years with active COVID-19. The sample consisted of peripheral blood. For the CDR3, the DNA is TGCGCCAGCAGCCCCACACTACCGGGGGTAGGCTCTGGAAACACCATATATTTT. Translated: CASSPTLPGVGSGNTIYF.